These 8 T cell receptor beta chains were all obtained from the same sample, sequenced in a study of blood T cell repertoires in COVID-19. Produced via immunoSEQ multiplex PCR; TCRdb's table is partial and in-frame only. The repertoire has approximately 150,000 clones, about 79% of them found once; the top ten carry 7.2%. Sequencing was done on a sample of peripheral blood. These receptors originate from a woman in her fifties or sixties in a cohort sampled during active or convalescent COVID-19.

DNA of the CDR3: TGCGCCAGCAGCCAAGATCCCCGACTAGCGGGGGTTGGAGAGACCCAGTACTTC. This encodes CASSQDPRLAGVGETQYF. This rearrangement joins TRBV4-3 to TRBJ2-5; the match to TRBD2 covers 12 bases. The CDR3 extends over 18 amino acids. The germline V gene encodes CDR1 LGHNA and CDR2 YSLEER. With V trimmed by 0 bases and J by 4 bases, 9 bases remained unmatched.

This chain joins TRBV30 and TRBJ1-6; 8 bases match TRBD1. The length of the CDR3 is 13 residues. V lost 3 bases, J lost 10 bases, and 5 bases stayed unmatched. Germline CDR1 GTSNPN, CDR2 SVGIG (reference sequence). CDR3 protein: CAWSGQGVSPLHF. In DNA form, the CDR3 reads TGTGCCTGGAGCGGACAGGGAGTATCACCCCTCCACTTT.

This chain connects TRBV13 to TRBJ1-2; possible D gene TRBD1, 5 bases. Germline values: CDR1 PRHDT, CDR2 FYEKMQ (reference sequence). The CDR3 length is 16 residues. V was clipped by 5 bases and J by 4 bases, with 20 bases between them. The CDR3 DNA is TGTGCCAGCAGCCCGACACCGACGGTAAGGGGCTATGGCTACACCTTC. Residues: CASSPTPTVRGYGYTF.

The gene calls are TRBV7-9 and TRBJ1-2, with 7 bases fitting TRBD1. J lost 6 bases, V lost 3 bases, and 4 bases had no gene match. Per the germline V gene, CDR1 is SEHNR and CDR2 is FQNEAQ (reference sequence). The CDR3 loop spans 13 amino acids. Here the CDR3 DNA reads TGTGCCAGCAGCTTTCAGGGGGTGGATGGCTACACCTTC. Its translation: CASSFQGVDGYTF.

The rearrangement uses TRBV11-2 and TRBJ2-7; a weak D match, TRBD1 (7 bases). This CDR3 contains 14 residues. Germline lookup yields CDR1 SGHAT and CDR2 FQNNGV. The V and J ends lost 5 bases and 3 bases respectively, with 14 bases between them. CDR3 DNA sequence: TGTGCCAGCAGCCCAGGGGGGCGGTTCTACGAGCAGTACTTC. Translating it yields CASSPGGRFYEQYF.

The gene calls are TRBV19 and TRBJ1-4; 7 bases map to TRBD1. Germline-derived CDR1 and CDR2 are LNHDA and SQIVND (reference sequence). V lost 6 bases to trimming and J lost 5 bases; unmatched junction nucleotides: 6. CDR3 length equals 14 residues. CDR3: CASRWGTANEKLFF. DNA of the CDR3: TGTGCCAGTAGATGGGGGACAGCGAATGAAAAACTGTTTTTT.

The chain couples TRBV6-5 to TRBJ1-6; D is possibly TRBD1 (6 bases). Germline-derived CDR1 and CDR2 are MNHEY and SVGAGI. V was shortened by 2 bases and J by 5 bases, with 10 bases between the two germline ends. There are 15 residues in the CDR3. CDR3 protein: CASSYLDRNNSPLHF. CDR3 nucleotides: TGTGCCAGCAGTTACCTCGACAGGAATAATTCACCCCTCCACTTT.

This chain links TRBV4-3 with TRBJ1-2; 7 positions agree with TRBD1. The trim removed 4 bases at V and 8 bases at J, leaving 7 bases unmatched. Germline values: CDR1 LGHNA, CDR2 YSLEER. The CDR3 is 13 residues long. In DNA form, the CDR3 reads TGCGCCAGCAGCCCTGACAGGGTTACGGGCTACACCTTC. This encodes CASSPDRVTGYTF.